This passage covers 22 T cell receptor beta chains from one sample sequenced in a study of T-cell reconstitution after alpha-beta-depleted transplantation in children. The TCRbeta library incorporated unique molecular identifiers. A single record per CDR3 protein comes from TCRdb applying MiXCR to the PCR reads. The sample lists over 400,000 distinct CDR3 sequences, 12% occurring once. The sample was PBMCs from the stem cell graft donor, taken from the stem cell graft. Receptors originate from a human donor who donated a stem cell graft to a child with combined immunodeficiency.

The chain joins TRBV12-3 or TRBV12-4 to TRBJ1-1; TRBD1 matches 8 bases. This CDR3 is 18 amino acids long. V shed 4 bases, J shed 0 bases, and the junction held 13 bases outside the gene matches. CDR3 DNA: TGTGCCAGCAGTTCACCACGTCTGACAGGGGCTATGAACACTGAAGCTTTCTTT. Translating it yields CASSSPRLTGAMNTEAFF.

The CDR3 here is CASRPDRASGNTIYF. The CDR3 DNA is TGTGCCAGCAGACCCGACAGAGCCTCTGGAAACACCATATATTTT. The V call is TRBV7-9, the J call TRBJ1-3; TRBD1 is a possible D gene (5 bases). V gave up 6 bases and J gave up 0 bases, with 12 bases separating them. The CDR3 runs 15 residues. Germline lookup yields CDR1 SEHNR and CDR2 FQNEAQ (reference sequence). Full variable domain (remainder filled in from reference TRBV7-9 and TRBJ1-3): DTGVSQNPRHKITKRGQNVTFRCDPISEHNRLYWYRQTLGQGPEFLTYFQNEAQLEKSRLLSDRFSAERPKGSFSTLEIQRTEQGDSAMYLCASRPDRASGNTIYFGEGSWLTVV.

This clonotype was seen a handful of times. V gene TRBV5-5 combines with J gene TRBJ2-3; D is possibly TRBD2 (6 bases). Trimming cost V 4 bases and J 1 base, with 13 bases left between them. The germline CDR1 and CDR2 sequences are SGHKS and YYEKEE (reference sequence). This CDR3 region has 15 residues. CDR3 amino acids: CASSSPGEGTDTQYF. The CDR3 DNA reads TGTGCCAGCAGCAGCCCCGGGGAGGGCACAGATACGCAGTATTTT.

The CDR3 loop reads CATGVGNQPQHF. CDR3 sequence (DNA): TGTGCCACCGGTGTGGGCAATCAGCCCCAGCATTTT. This chain joins TRBV6-2 or TRBV6-3 and TRBJ1-5; D gene unclear. Germline V gene sequence: CDR1 MNHEY, CDR2 SVGEGT. This CDR3 spans 12 amino acids. V was trimmed by 10 bases and J by 2 bases, leaving 9 bases between them.

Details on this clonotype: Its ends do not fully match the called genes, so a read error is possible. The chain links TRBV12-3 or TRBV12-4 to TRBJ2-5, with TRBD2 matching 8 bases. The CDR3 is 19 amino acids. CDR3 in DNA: TGTACCAGCAGTTTAGCGCGCTTGGGATTAGCGGGATTACAAGAGACCCAGTACTTC. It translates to CTSSLARLGLAGLQETQYF.

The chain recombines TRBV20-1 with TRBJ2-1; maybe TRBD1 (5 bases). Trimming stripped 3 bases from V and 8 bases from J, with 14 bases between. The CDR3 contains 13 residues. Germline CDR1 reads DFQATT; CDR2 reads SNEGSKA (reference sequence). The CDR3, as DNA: TGCAGTGCTAGCCCAGGGTGGTACGATGAGCAGTTCTTC. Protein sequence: CSASPGWYDEQFF.

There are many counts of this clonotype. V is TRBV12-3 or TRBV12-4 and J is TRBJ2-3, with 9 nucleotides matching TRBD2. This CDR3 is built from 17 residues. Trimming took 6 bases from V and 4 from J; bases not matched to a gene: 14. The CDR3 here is CASSRTPGGRAPDTQYF. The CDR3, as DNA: TGTGCCAGCAGCCGGACCCCTGGCGGGAGGGCTCCAGATACGCAGTATTTT.

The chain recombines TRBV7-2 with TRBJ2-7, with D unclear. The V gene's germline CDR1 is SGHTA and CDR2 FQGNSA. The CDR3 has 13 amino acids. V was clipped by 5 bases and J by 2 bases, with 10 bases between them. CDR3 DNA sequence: TGTGCCAGCAGCCCCCTCCCCCCCTACGAGCAGTACTTC. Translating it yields CASSPLPPYEQYF.

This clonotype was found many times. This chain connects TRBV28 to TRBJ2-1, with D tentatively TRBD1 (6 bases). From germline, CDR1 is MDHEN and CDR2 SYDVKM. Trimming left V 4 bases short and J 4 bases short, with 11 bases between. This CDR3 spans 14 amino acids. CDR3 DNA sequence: TGTGCCAGCAGTTCCATACAGGGATACAATGAGCAGTTCTTC. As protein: CASSSIQGYNEQFF. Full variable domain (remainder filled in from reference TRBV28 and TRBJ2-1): DVKVTQSSRYLVKRTGEKVFLECVQDMDHENMFWYRQDPGLGLRLIYFSYDVKMKEKGDIPEGYSVSREKKERFSLILESASTNQTSMYLCASSSIQGYNEQFFGPGTRLTVL.

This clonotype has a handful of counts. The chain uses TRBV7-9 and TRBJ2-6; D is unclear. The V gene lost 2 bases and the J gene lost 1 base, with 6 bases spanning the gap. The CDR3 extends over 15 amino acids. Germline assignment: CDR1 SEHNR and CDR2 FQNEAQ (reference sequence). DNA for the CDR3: TGTGCCAGCAGCTTATCTGCGTCTGGGGCCAACGTCCTGACTTTC. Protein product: CASSLSASGANVLTF. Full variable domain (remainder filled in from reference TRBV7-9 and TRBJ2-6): DTGVSQNPRHKITKRGQNVTFRCDPISEHNRLYWYRQTLGQGPEFLTYFQNEAQLEKSRLLSDRFSAERPKGSFSTLEIQRTEQGDSAMYLCASSLSASGANVLTFGAGSRLTVL.

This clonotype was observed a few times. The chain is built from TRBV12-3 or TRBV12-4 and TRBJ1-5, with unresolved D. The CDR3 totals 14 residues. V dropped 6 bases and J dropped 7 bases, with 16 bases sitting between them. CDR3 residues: CASSPDPGNQPQHF. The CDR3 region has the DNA TGTGCCAGCAGCCCAGACCCGGGGAACCAGCCCCAGCATTTT.

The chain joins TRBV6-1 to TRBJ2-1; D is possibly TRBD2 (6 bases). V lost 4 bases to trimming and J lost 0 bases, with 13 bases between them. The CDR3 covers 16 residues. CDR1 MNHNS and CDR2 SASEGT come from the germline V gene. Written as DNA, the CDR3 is TGTGCCAGCAGTGGAGGAGGGGCGGGCTCCTACAATGAGCAGTTCTTC. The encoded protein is CASSGGGAGSYNEQFF.

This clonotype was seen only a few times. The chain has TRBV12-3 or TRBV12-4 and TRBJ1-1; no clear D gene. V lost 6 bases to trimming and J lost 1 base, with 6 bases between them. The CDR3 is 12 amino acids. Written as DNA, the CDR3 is TGTGCCAGCAGGCTAGAGAACACTGAAGCTTTCTTT. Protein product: CASRLENTEAFF.

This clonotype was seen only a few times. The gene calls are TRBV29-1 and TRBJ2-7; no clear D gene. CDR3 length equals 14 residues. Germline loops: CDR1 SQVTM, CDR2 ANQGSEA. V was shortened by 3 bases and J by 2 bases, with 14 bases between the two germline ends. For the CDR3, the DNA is TGCAGCGTTGAGGGTAGAGGTGGGACCTACGAGCAGTACTTC. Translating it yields CSVEGRGGTYEQYF.

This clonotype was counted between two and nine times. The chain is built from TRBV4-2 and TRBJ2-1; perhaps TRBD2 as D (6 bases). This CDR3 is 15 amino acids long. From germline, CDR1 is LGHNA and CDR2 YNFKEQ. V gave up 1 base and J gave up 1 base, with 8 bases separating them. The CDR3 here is CASSQGGTSYNEQFF. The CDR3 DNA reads TGTGCCAGCAGCCAAGGCGGGACGTCCTACAATGAGCAGTTCTTC.

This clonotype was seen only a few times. DNA for the CDR3: TGTGCCAGCAGTGGACTCCCACCCCACGAGCAGTACTTC. The encoded protein is CASSGLPPHEQYF. The V call is TRBV6-2 or TRBV6-3, the J call TRBJ2-7; D perhaps matches TRBD2 (5 bases). CDR1 is MNHEY, CDR2 SVGEGT, per germline. This CDR3 region has 13 residues. Trimming removed 5 bases at V and 5 bases at J, with 13 bases between.

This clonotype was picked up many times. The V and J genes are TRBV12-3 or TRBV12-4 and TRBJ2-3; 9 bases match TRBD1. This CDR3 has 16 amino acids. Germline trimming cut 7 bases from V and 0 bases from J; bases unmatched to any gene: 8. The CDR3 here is CASTFDRGYSTDTQYF. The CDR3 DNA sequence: TGTGCCAGCACCTTCGACAGGGGGTATAGCACAGATACGCAGTATTTT.

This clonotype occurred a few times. CDR3 residues: CASSSGRDAYNEQFF. DNA of the CDR3: TGTGCCAGCAGCTCGGGGCGGGACGCCTACAATGAGCAGTTCTTC. This chain links TRBV7-9 with TRBJ2-1; D might be TRBD2 (6 bases). This CDR3 region has 15 residues. With 4 bases removed from V and 2 bases from J, the gap between germline ends came to 12 bases. Germline assignment: CDR1 SEHNR and CDR2 FQNEAQ (reference sequence).

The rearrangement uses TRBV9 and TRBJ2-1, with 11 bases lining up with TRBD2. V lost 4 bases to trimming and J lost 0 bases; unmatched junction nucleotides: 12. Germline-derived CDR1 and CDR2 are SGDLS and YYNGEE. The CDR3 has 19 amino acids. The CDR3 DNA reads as TGTGCCAGCAGCCGCTTCCCGGGACTAGCGGAGAGCTCCTACAATGAGCAGTTCTTC. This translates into CASSRFPGLAESSYNEQFF.

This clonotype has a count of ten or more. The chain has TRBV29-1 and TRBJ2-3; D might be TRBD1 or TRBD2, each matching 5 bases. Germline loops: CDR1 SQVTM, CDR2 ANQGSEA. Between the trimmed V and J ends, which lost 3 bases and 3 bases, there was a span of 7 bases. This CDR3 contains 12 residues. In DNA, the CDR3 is TGCAGCGTTGACGAGGGGACAGATACGCAGTATTTT. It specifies CSVDEGTDTQYF.

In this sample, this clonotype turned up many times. CDR3 region: CASRDRTGLSPYNEQFF. In nucleotides, the CDR3 is TGTGCCAGCAGAGACAGGACAGGGTTGAGCCCCTACAATGAGCAGTTCTTC. This chain links TRBV6-1 with TRBJ2-1; 8 bases fit TRBD1. V lost 6 bases and J lost 2; bases outside the gene matches: 12. The germline V gene has CDR1 MNHNS and CDR2 SASEGT. The CDR3 consists of 17 residues.

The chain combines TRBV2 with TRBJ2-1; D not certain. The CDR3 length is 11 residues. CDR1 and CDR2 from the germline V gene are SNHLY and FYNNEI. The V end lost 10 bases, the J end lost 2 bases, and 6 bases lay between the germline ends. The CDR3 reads CANDPYNEQFF. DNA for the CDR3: TGTGCCAACGACCCCTACAATGAGCAGTTCTTC.